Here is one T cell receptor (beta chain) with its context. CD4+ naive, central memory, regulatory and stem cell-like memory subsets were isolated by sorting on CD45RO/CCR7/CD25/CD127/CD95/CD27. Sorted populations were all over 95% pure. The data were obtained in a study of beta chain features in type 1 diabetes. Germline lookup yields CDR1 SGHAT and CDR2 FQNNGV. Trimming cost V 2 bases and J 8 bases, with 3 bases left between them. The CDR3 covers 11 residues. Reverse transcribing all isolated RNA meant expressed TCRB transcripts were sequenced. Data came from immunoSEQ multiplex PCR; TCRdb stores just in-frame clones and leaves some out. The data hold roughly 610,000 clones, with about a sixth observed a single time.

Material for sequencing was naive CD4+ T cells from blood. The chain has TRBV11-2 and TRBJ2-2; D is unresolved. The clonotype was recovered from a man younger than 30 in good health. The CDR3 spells CASSLFGELFF. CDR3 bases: TGTGCCAGCAGCTTATTTGGGGAGCTGTTTTTT.